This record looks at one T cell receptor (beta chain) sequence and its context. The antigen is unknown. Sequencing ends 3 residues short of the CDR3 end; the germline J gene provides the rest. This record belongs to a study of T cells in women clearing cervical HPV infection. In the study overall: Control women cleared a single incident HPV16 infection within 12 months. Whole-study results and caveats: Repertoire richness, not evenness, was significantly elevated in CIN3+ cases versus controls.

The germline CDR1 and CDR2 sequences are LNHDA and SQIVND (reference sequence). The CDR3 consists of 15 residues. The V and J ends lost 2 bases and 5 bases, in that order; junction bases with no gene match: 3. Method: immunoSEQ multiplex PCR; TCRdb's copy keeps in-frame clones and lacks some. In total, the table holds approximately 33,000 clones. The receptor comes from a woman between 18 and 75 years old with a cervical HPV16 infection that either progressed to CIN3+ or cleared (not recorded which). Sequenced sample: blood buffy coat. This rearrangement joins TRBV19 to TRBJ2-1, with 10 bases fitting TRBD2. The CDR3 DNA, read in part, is TGTGCCAGTAGTATATTAGCGGGAGGTAACAATGAG. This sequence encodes CASSILAGGNNE. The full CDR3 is CASSILAGGNNEQFF.